This T cell receptor beta chain appears in the sequencing data of a study of CD8 T cells in Susac syndrome. This clonotype was seen just once. An input of about 0.5 to 1 ug of RNA was subjected to reverse transcription using random hexamers. TCRdb recomputed calls from the immunoSEQ multiplex PCR reads with MiXCR, one row per CDR3 protein. The data contain 95,000 to 150,000 distinct CDR3 sequences, just under 95% of them singletons. The TCR sequence derives from a human donor with Susac syndrome. Material: CD8+ T cells from PBMCs.

This CDR3 reads CSASGRGTPGDTQYF. For the CDR3, the DNA is TGCAGTGCTAGTGGCAGGGGAACCCCCGGAGATACGCAGTATTTT. The chain carries TRBV20-1 and TRBJ2-3; D might be TRBD1 (6 bases). Trimming pared 3 bases from V and 5 bases from J, leaving 18 bases between. The CDR3 runs 15 residues. Germline CDR1 reads DFQATT; CDR2 reads SNEGSKA (reference sequence).